The 24 T cell receptor beta chains given below trace back to one sample, sequenced in a study of T-cell memory formation after mild COVID-19. TCRdb re-called the 5' RACE reads with MiXCR, one entry per CDR3 protein. The repertoire has under 450,000 distinct CDR3 sequences, more than 20% of them found once; the top ten carry around 13%. Material for sequencing was PBMCs or a T cell subset sorted from them (not recorded which). These receptors were obtained from an adult woman who had mild COVID-19 (a few samples of this study predate the infection). Cell type and time point are not known.

V usage is TRBV19 and J usage is TRBJ2-7, with 11 bases that match TRBD1. Germline V gene lookup returns CDR1 LNHDA and CDR2 SQIVND (reference sequence). V dropped 4 bases and J dropped 3; count of bases not matched to a gene: 5. CDR3 size: 15 residues. In DNA, the CDR3 is TGTGCCAGTAGTACCCTGGGACAGGGGGACTACGAGCAGTACTTC. The encoded protein is CASSTLGQGDYEQYF.

The CDR3 DNA follows: TGTGCCAGCAAAGAGGAAGGGGTGGGACCCGGGGAGCTGTTTTTT. Protein product: CASKEEGVGPGELFF. The chain links TRBV2 to TRBJ2-2, with D perhaps being TRBD1 or TRBD2 (5 bases each). The CDR3 has 15 residues. Germline V gives CDR1 SNHLY, CDR2 FYNNEI. Trimming stripped 7 bases from V and 6 bases from J, with 18 bases between. Full variable domain (rest looked up from reference TRBV2 and TRBJ2-2): EPEVTQTPSHQVTQMGQEVILRCVPISNHLYFYWYRQILGQKVEFLVSFYNNEISEKSEIFDDQFSVERPDGSNFTLKIRSTKLEDSAMYFCASKEEGVGPGELFFGEGSRLTVL.

A few counts support this clonotype. The gene calls are TRBV19 and TRBJ1-1; tentative D call: TRBD1 (5 bases). The CDR3 covers 13 residues. CDR1 LNHDA and CDR2 SQIVND come from the germline V gene (reference sequence). V lost 8 bases and J 0 bases, leaving 10 bases between the germline ends. CDR3 in amino acids: CASSGEMNTEAFF. The CDR3 DNA is TGTGCCAGTTCGGGGGAAATGAACACTGAAGCTTTCTTT.

This clonotype appeared a few times. This sequence joins TRBV6-5 and TRBJ2-7; 7 bases match TRBD1. V was clipped by 6 bases and J by 2 bases; unmatched bases: 13. The CDR3 is made up of 16 amino acids. Germline CDR1 MNHEY, CDR2 SVGAGI. CDR3: CASRIGVTGDTYEQYF. The CDR3, as DNA: TGTGCCAGCAGGATTGGAGTTACAGGGGATACCTACGAGCAGTACTTC.

The chain joins TRBV12-3 or TRBV12-4 to TRBJ1-1; perhaps TRBD1 as D (5 bases). With 3 bases removed from V and 2 bases from J, the gap between germline ends came to 10 bases. The CDR3 consists of 14 residues. The CDR3 reads CASSFIGQNTEAFF. CDR3 nucleotide sequence: TGTGCCAGCAGTTTCATTGGACAAAACACTGAAGCTTTCTTT.

This clonotype appeared many times. The chain has TRBV29-1 and TRBJ2-7; D is unresolved. The germline V gene encodes CDR1 SQVTM and CDR2 ANQGSEA. V lost 4 bases to trimming and J lost 1 base, with 5 bases between them. The CDR3 consists of 11 residues. CDR3 nucleotide sequence: TGCAGCGTTGCAAATTCCTACGAGCAGTACTTC. Its protein is CSVANSYEQYF.

This clonotype was recorded at least ten times. The rearrangement uses TRBV5-1 and TRBJ2-1; the match to TRBD2 covers 8 bases. The V and J ends lost 2 bases and 10 bases, in that order; junction bases with no gene match: 14. There are 16 residues in the CDR3. Germline CDR1 SGHRS, CDR2 YFSETQ. CDR3 in amino acids: CASSFGRGDPYLEQFF. Written as DNA, the CDR3 is TGCGCCAGCAGCTTTGGGCGGGGGGACCCTTATTTAGAGCAGTTCTTC.

V gene TRBV7-9 combines with J gene TRBJ1-1; 9 bases agree with TRBD1. With V trimmed by 5 bases and J by 0 bases, 7 bases remained unmatched. Germline V gives CDR1 SEHNR, CDR2 FQNEAQ (reference sequence). The CDR3 spans 16 residues. The CDR3 bases are TGTGCCAGCAGCCTAGGGACAGGGACCATGAACACTGAAGCTTTCTTT. It codes for CASSLGTGTMNTEAFF.

A few counts support this clonotype. CDR3: CATSGGSAKEQYF. As DNA, the CDR3 is TGTGCCACCAGTGGGGGGAGTGCAAAAGAGCAGTACTTC. This chain connects TRBV24-1 to TRBJ2-7, with D perhaps TRBD1 or TRBD2 (5 bases each). V shed 5 bases and J shed 7 bases, with 14 bases lying between them. CDR1 KGHDR and CDR2 SFDVKD come from the germline V gene. This CDR3 contains 13 residues.

This chain uses TRBV19 with TRBJ1-4; no definite D call. CDR1 is LNHDA, CDR2 SQIVND, per germline (reference sequence). Trimming left V 5 bases short and J 8 bases short, with 12 bases between. The CDR3 loop spans 13 amino acids. In DNA, the CDR3 is TGTGCCAGTAGTCGACAATGGAGAGAAAAACTGTTTTTT. This gives the protein CASSRQWREKLFF.

The V and J genes are TRBV27 and TRBJ2-2; D assignment may be TRBD1 or TRBD2 (5 bases each). The CDR3 loop spans 14 amino acids. The germline V gene has CDR1 MNHEY and CDR2 SMNVEV (reference sequence). The germline V and J ends were trimmed by 8 bases and 6 bases, with 16 bases remaining between them. CDR3 DNA sequence: TGTGCCAGCCGGGGCTATGAAGCTTCCGGGGAGCTGTTTTTT. Translating gives CASRGYEASGELFF.

This clonotype was counted a few times. This chain connects TRBV12-5 to TRBJ2-3; D not resolved. Trimming took off 3 bases at V and 0 bases at J, with 10 bases between the two ends. There are 15 residues in the CDR3. The germline CDR1 and CDR2 sequences are LGHNT and FRNRAP. The CDR3, as DNA: TGTGCTAGTGGTTTTGGAGACCCTAGCACAGATACGCAGTATTTT. Its translation: CASGFGDPSTDTQYF. The full variable domain, completed using reference TRBV12-5 and TRBJ2-3, is DARVTQTPRHKVTEMGQEVTMRCQPILGHNTVFWYRQTMMQGLELLAYFRNRAPLDDSGMPKDRFSAEMPDATLATLKIQPSEPRDSAVYFCASGFGDPSTDTQYFGPGTRLTVL.

Only a few counts were recorded for this clonotype. The chain employs TRBV12-3 or TRBV12-4 and TRBJ1-2; D is perhaps TRBD1 (6 bases). V was trimmed by 3 bases and J by 5 bases, leaving 10 bases between them. This CDR3 has 13 residues. CDR3: CASSFGRGYGYTF. The CDR3, as DNA: TGTGCCAGCAGTTTTGGCAGGGGTTATGGCTACACCTTC.

The V gene is TRBV5-1, the J gene TRBJ2-5, with 9 bases fitting TRBD2. After removal of 7 bases from V and 5 bases from J, the junction contained 15 bases not matched to a gene. The length of the CDR3 is 16 residues. The germline V gene encodes CDR1 SGHRS and CDR2 YFSETQ. CDR3 nucleotides: TGCGCCAGCTCCGAGGGGCGGGGGGGCGGTACTGAGACCCAGTACTTC. It is translated as CASSEGRGGGTETQYF.

The J gene is TRBJ1-2, the V gene TRBV24-1; no firm D call. V shed 5 bases and J shed 3 bases, with 15 bases lying between them. Germline CDR1 is KGHDR and CDR2 is SFDVKD. CDR3 length equals 15 residues. DNA of the CDR3: TGTGCCACCAGTGCCTCCTCTGGACCCTACTATGGCTACACCTTC. This gives the protein CATSASSGPYYGYTF.

Only a few counts were recorded for this clonotype. The chain uses TRBV5-1 and TRBJ2-7; 8 bases are a match to TRBD1. Germline CDR1 is SGHRS and CDR2 is YFSETQ. J lost 4 bases, V lost 0 bases, and 9 bases had no gene match. The CDR3 consists of 16 residues. The CDR3 spells CASSLGQGAKRYEQYF. In nucleotides, the CDR3 is TGCGCCAGCAGCTTGGGTCAGGGGGCCAAGAGGTACGAGCAGTACTTC.

This clonotype came up a few times. This chain connects TRBV18 to TRBJ2-7, with D possibly called TRBD1 or TRBD2 (5 bases each). The CDR3 totals 15 residues. V was cut by 6 bases and J by 3 bases, with 18 bases left in between. Germline CDR1 is KGHSH and CDR2 is LQKENI. Written as DNA, the CDR3 is TGTGCCAGCTCGACCCAGGACGGGGCTATCTACGAGCAGTACTTC. This gives the protein CASSTQDGAIYEQYF.

This clonotype was observed a few times. The chain recombines TRBV27 with TRBJ2-7; a possible D gene is TRBD2 (5 bases). The germline gives CDR1 MNHEY, CDR2 SMNVEV (reference sequence). Trimming removed 3 bases from V and 6 bases from J, with 15 bases in between. The CDR3 runs 14 residues. CDR3 residues: CASSFTGKAGEQYF. CDR3 DNA sequence: TGTGCCAGCAGTTTTACCGGGAAGGCTGGCGAGCAGTACTTC.

The CDR3 spells CASSLVWAPREQYF. CDR3 DNA: TGTGCCAGCAGCTTGGTGTGGGCTCCCCGGGAGCAGTACTTC. The chain uses TRBV7-2 and TRBJ2-7; D gene unclear. The V gene's germline CDR1 is SGHTA and CDR2 FQGNSA. CDR3 length equals 14 residues. Between the trimmed V and J ends, which lost 3 bases and 7 bases, there was a span of 16 bases. The complete variable domain, with remaining parts taken from reference TRBV7-2 and TRBJ2-7, reads GAGVSQSPSNKVTEKGKDVELRCDPISGHTALYWYRQSLGQGLEFLIYFQGNSAPDKSGLPSDRFSAERTGGSVSTLTIQRTQQEDSAVYLCASSLVWAPREQYFGPGTRLTVT.

The genes are TRBV7-9 and TRBJ2-7, with D hard to call. V lost 4 bases, J lost 4 bases, and 11 bases lay in between. The V gene's germline CDR1 is SEHNR and CDR2 FQNEAQ (reference sequence). This CDR3 is built from 13 residues. The CDR3 region is CASSCPACYEQYF. CDR3 nucleotide sequence: TGTGCCAGCAGCTGCCCGGCCTGTTACGAGCAGTACTTC.

V and J are TRBV6-5 and TRBJ1-2; no clear D. The V and J ends lost 6 bases and 7 bases respectively, with 18 bases between them. The CDR3 is 14 residues long. Per the germline V gene, CDR1 is MNHEY and CDR2 is SVGAGI. Here the CDR3 DNA reads TGTGCCAGCAGAACTGACCCCACACTCGGTGGCTACACCTTC. It codes for CASRTDPTLGGYTF.

The CDR3 protein is CASSRQGADTGANVLTF. The DNA of the CDR3 is TGTGCCAGCAGTCGACAGGGGGCAGATACTGGGGCCAACGTCCTGACTTTC. The V gene is TRBV12-3 or TRBV12-4, the J gene TRBJ2-6; 10 positions match TRBD1. J gave up 2 bases and V 5 bases, and 6 bases lay outside the gene matches. The CDR3 runs to 17 residues.

This clonotype turned up a few times. The rearrangement joins TRBV20-1 to TRBJ1-2; TRBD1 matches 9 bases. CDR3 length: 13 amino acids. After removal of 3 bases from V and 8 bases from J, the junction contained 7 bases not matched to a gene. Germline V gene lookup returns CDR1 DFQATT and CDR2 SNEGSKA (reference sequence). The CDR3 region is CSARSGTGSGYTF. The CDR3 DNA is TGCAGTGCTAGGTCCGGGACAGGGAGCGGCTACACCTTC.

This clonotype was seen only a few times. The rearrangement uses TRBV30 and TRBJ2-7, with D unresolved. The germline gives CDR1 GTSNPN, CDR2 SVGIG (reference sequence). This CDR3 spans 15 amino acids. The V end lost 4 bases, the J end lost 0 bases, and 16 bases lay between the germline ends. CDR3 in amino acids: CAWTIPDRVSYEQYF. The CDR3 DNA reads TGTGCCTGGACCATCCCGGACCGAGTCTCCTACGAGCAGTACTTC.